This entry lists 30 T cell receptor beta chains sequenced from one sample in a study of Graves' ophthalmopathy and Graves' hyperthyroidism. Using RNA transcripts, the TCR beta CDR3 regions were amplified. RT-PCR with HTBI primers came first, then second-round multiplex PCR. One entry per CDR3 protein results from TCRdb running MiXCR on the multiplex PCR reads. The table lists about 370,000 distinct CDR3 sequences, about a sixth of them singletons, with about 2.4% in the top ten. Specimen: peripheral blood. All receptors derive from an adult woman with stable Graves' hyperthyroidism.

This clonotype has more than one count but fewer than ten. The chain links TRBV18 to TRBJ2-7; TRBD2 is a possible D gene (6 bases). With 2 bases removed from V and 0 bases from J, the gap between germline ends came to 17 bases. The length of the CDR3 is 17 residues. Looked up from germline, CDR1 is KGHSH and CDR2 is LQKENI. The chain's CDR3 is CASSPTMPGVSSYEQYF. Here the CDR3 DNA reads TGTGCCAGCTCACCAACTATGCCGGGAGTATCCTCCTACGAGCAGTACTTC.

The sample holds a few counts of this clonotype. The rearrangement links TRBV7-8 to TRBJ2-7; TRBD1 agrees at 8 bases. The CDR3 covers 16 residues. Trimming took 1 base from V and 2 from J; bases not matched to a gene: 7. CDR1 SGHVS and CDR2 FQNEAQ come from the germline V gene. The CDR3 loop reads CASSLVGGQGPYEQYF. As DNA, the CDR3 is TGTGCCAGCAGCTTAGTAGGAGGACAGGGACCCTACGAGCAGTACTTC.

CDR3 region: CASSQDPHRSNSPLHF. As DNA, the CDR3 is TGCGCCAGCAGCCAAGACCCGCACAGAAGTAATTCACCCCTCCACTTT. The V and J genes are TRBV4-3 and TRBJ1-6, with no clear D. The V and J ends lost 0 bases and 6 bases respectively, with 12 bases between them. The germline V gene has CDR1 LGHNA and CDR2 YSLEER. The CDR3 runs to 16 residues.

This clonotype was found many times. Written as DNA, the CDR3 is TGTGCCAGCAGGCAACAGGGGGGTCAGCCCCAGCATTTT. Amino acids: CASRQQGGQPQHF. This chain links TRBV12-3 or TRBV12-4 with TRBJ1-5; TRBD1 aligns across 8 bases. This CDR3 is built from 13 residues. The V segment lost 6 bases and the J segment 6 bases; nucleotides outside the gene matches: 4.

This chain joins TRBV28 and TRBJ1-6, with D uncertain. Germline values: CDR1 MDHEN, CDR2 SYDVKM. V lost 0 bases and J 9 bases, leaving 21 bases between the germline ends. CDR3 length: 18 residues. CDR3 residues: CASSLWAVRKRGGSPLHF. The CDR3 coding sequence is TGTGCCAGCAGTTTATGGGCCGTGAGAAAGCGGGGTGGTTCACCCCTCCACTTT.

This clonotype was counted ten times or more. The chain has TRBV12-3 or TRBV12-4 and TRBJ2-7, with D tentatively TRBD2 (6 bases). V gave up 3 bases and J gave up 4 bases, with 13 bases separating them. There are 14 residues in the CDR3. As DNA, the CDR3 is TGTGCCAGCAGTTTGGGTAGCGGATCTTACGAGCAGTACTTC. Protein product: CASSLGSGSYEQYF.

This clonotype appeared many times. The rearrangement joins TRBV19 to TRBJ2-7, with D perhaps assigned TRBD1 or TRBD2 (5 bases each). V lost 6 bases, J lost 1 base, and 16 bases lay in between. There are 15 residues in the CDR3. Germline CDR1 is LNHDA and CDR2 is SQIVND (reference sequence). This CDR3 is CASRKSGTRSYEQYF. In DNA, the CDR3 is TGTGCCAGTAGAAAGTCCGGGACGCGTTCCTACGAGCAGTACTTC.

This clonotype has at least ten counts. V usage is TRBV19 and J usage is TRBJ2-5; the D is unclear. Germline CDR1 is LNHDA and CDR2 is SQIVND (reference sequence). The CDR3 totals 15 residues. V lost 0 bases to trimming and J lost 1 base, with 9 bases between them. CDR3 amino acids: CASSIDWTLQETQYF. The CDR3, as DNA: TGTGCCAGTAGTATAGATTGGACGCTCCAAGAGACCCAGTACTTC. Based on the CDR3 plus reference TRBV19 and TRBJ2-5, the full variable domain is DGGITQSPKYLFRKEGQNVTLSCEQNLNHDAMYWYRQDPGQGLRLIYYSQIVNDFQKGDIAEGYSVSREKKESFPLTVTSAQKNPTAFYLCASSIDWTLQETQYFGPGTRLLVL.

This clonotype occurred many times. V is TRBV12-3 or TRBV12-4 and J is TRBJ1-6; 7 nucleotides match TRBD1. The V segment lost 11 bases and the J segment 6 bases; nucleotides outside the gene matches: 7. CDR3 length: 13 residues. Written as DNA, the CDR3 is TGTGCCTCAACAGGGGCGGGTAATTCACCCCTCCACTTT. Its translation: CASTGAGNSPLHF.

V gene TRBV6-1 combines with J gene TRBJ2-7; weak D call: TRBD1 (5 bases). CDR1 and CDR2 from the germline V gene are MNHNS and SASEGT. Trimming shortened V by 6 bases and J by 5 bases, and 20 bases separated the two germline ends. The CDR3 is 15 residues long. The CDR3 bases are TGTGCCAGCAGACTGACTGTAGCAGGGCCCCACGAGCAGTACTTC. Encoded protein: CASRLTVAGPHEQYF.

In its sample, this clonotype was seen many times. The chain has TRBV12-3 or TRBV12-4 and TRBJ2-7; the match to TRBD2 covers 10 bases. V shed 5 bases and J 6 bases; nucleotides not matched to a gene: 10. The CDR3 runs 15 residues. The CDR3 DNA sequence: TGTGCCAGCAGTGCCGGGACTAGCGTGGCTCTCGAGCAGTACTTC. Encoded protein: CASSAGTSVALEQYF.

This clonotype has at least ten counts. The chain combines TRBV7-8 with TRBJ2-5; either TRBD1 or TRBD2 may supply D (5 bases each). Germline CDR1 and CDR2: SGHVS and FQNEAQ. V lost 6 bases and J lost 5, with 13 bases in between. The CDR3 loop spans 13 amino acids. The CDR3 loop reads CASRFSGRETQYF. CDR3 nucleotides: TGTGCCAGCAGGTTCTCGGGGCGGGAGACCCAGTACTTC.

This clonotype was observed at least ten times. V is TRBV6-1 and J is TRBJ1-1; TRBD1 is a possible D gene (5 bases). CDR1 and CDR2 (germline): MNHNS, SASEGT. V gave up 6 bases and J gave up 3 bases, with 8 bases separating them. The CDR3 loop spans 12 amino acids. The CDR3 here is CASSHRYTEAFF. DNA of the CDR3: TGTGCCAGCAGCCACAGGTACACTGAAGCTTTCTTT.

Ten or more counts support this clonotype. The chain is built from TRBV19 and TRBJ1-1; no firm D call. The ends were cut back, 9 bases at V and 4 bases at J, with 15 bases in the middle. The CDR3 loop spans 13 amino acids. Germline CDR1 and CDR2: LNHDA and SQIVND (reference sequence). The CDR3 nucleotides are TGTGCCAGCAACCCTTCCGGTTCCACTGAAGCTTTCTTT. Protein sequence: CASNPSGSTEAFF.

This clonotype was counted many times. This rearrangement joins TRBV30 to TRBJ1-1, with D unclear. V was shortened by 3 bases and J by 1 base, with 9 bases between the two germline ends. The germline V gene has CDR1 GTSNPN and CDR2 SVGIG (reference sequence). The CDR3 has 13 amino acids. The CDR3 spells CAWSEDTNTEAFF. DNA of the CDR3: TGTGCCTGGAGCGAAGACACGAACACTGAAGCTTTCTTT.

The sample holds many counts of this clonotype. V and J are TRBV7-3 and TRBJ2-2; D is unresolved. Between the trimmed V and J ends, which lost 5 bases and 7 bases, there was a span of 14 bases. This CDR3 comprises 14 residues. CDR1 is SGHTA, CDR2 FQGTGA, per germline. CDR3 amino acids: CASSTGATNGELFF. CDR3 sequence (DNA): TGTGCCAGCAGCACCGGCGCCACTAACGGGGAGCTGTTTTTT.

This clonotype has at least ten counts. The V call is TRBV9, the J call TRBJ1-3; no clear D gene. The V end lost 0 bases, the J end lost 2 bases, and 15 bases lay between the germline ends. This CDR3 has 17 residues. The germline CDR1 and CDR2 sequences are SGDLS and YYNGEE. CDR3 sequence reads: CASSVAGAGIPGNTIYF. For the CDR3, the DNA is TGTGCCAGCAGCGTAGCGGGTGCCGGGATACCTGGAAACACCATATATTTT.

This clonotype has a count of ten or more. The J gene is TRBJ1-5, the V gene TRBV7-9; TRBD1 agrees at 7 bases. Germline assignment: CDR1 SEHNR and CDR2 FQNEAQ (reference sequence). V dropped 4 bases and J dropped 13; count of bases not matched to a gene: 4. The CDR3 is made up of 11 amino acids. The CDR3 here is CASSSTGVQHF. The CDR3 bases are TGTGCCAGCAGCTCCACAGGGGTACAGCATTTT.

The sample holds many counts of this clonotype. This chain joins TRBV7-3 and TRBJ2-7, with D tentatively TRBD2 (6 bases). Germline CDR1 SGHTA, CDR2 FQGTGA. Trimming removed 2 bases from V and 9 bases from J, with 14 bases in between. This CDR3 is 13 amino acids long. CDR3 DNA sequence: TGTGCCAGCAGCTTAGGGGCGGGGTCCGGGCAGTACTTC. It yields the protein CASSLGAGSGQYF.

This clonotype was seen many times. V is TRBV6-4 and J is TRBJ1-3; D not certain. V shed 5 bases and J shed 1 base, with 3 bases lying between them. The germline V gene encodes CDR1 MRHNA and CDR2 SNTAGT. This CDR3 has 12 amino acids. CDR3: CASSTSGNTIYF. The DNA of the CDR3 is TGTGCCAGCAGTACTTCTGGAAACACCATATATTTT.

This chain uses TRBV27 with TRBJ2-5; the match to TRBD2 covers 9 bases. Germline CDR1 is MNHEY and CDR2 is SMNVEV (reference sequence). The trim removed 7 bases at V and 6 bases at J, leaving 12 bases unmatched. The length of the CDR3 is 15 residues. The CDR3 spells CASIRSGGNWKTQYF. The CDR3 DNA is TGTGCCAGCATCCGTAGCGGGGGTAATTGGAAGACCCAGTACTTC.

There are many counts of this clonotype. This chain uses TRBV19 with TRBJ2-5; D is possibly TRBD1 (5 bases). The CDR3 contains 14 residues. Germline V gene sequence: CDR1 LNHDA, CDR2 SQIVND (reference sequence). Deletions cut 3 bases from V and 5 bases from J, with 13 bases between. This CDR3 reads CASSMAAKGETQYF. The CDR3 DNA sequence: TGTGCCAGTAGTATGGCAGCAAAGGGGGAGACCCAGTACTTC.

This clonotype was picked up one time. CDR3 nucleotides: TGCAGTGCCTGGCCAGGGGGCTCCGGCAATCAGCCCCAGCATTTT. Amino acid sequence: CSAWPGGSGNQPQHF. The chain links TRBV20-1 to TRBJ1-5, with 8 bases lining up with TRBD1. Germline loops: CDR1 DFQATT, CDR2 SNEGSKA (reference sequence). V shed 6 bases and J 2 bases; nucleotides not matched to a gene: 9. The CDR3 spans 15 residues.

This clonotype has a count of ten or more. The J gene is TRBJ1-3, the V gene TRBV6-5, with a possible D match to TRBD1 (6 bases). Germline CDR1 MNHEY, CDR2 SVGAGI. With 5 bases removed from V and 0 bases from J, the gap between germline ends came to 11 bases. The CDR3 has 15 residues. The CDR3 protein is CASSPTGFSGNTIYF. Written as DNA, the CDR3 is TGTGCCAGCAGTCCGACAGGTTTCTCTGGAAACACCATATATTTT.

This clonotype was counted ten times or more. The chain joins TRBV6-2 or TRBV6-3 to TRBJ1-1; tentatively, D is TRBD1 (6 bases). The CDR3 length is 15 residues. From germline, CDR1 is MNHEY and CDR2 SVGEGT. Trimming stripped 4 bases from V and 1 base from J, with 13 bases between. In DNA, the CDR3 is TGTGCCAGCAGTTCTGCGGGACATCAGAACACTGAAGCTTTCTTT. It specifies CASSSAGHQNTEAFF.

This clonotype was counted at least ten times. The rearrangement joins TRBV30 to TRBJ1-1; D gene uncertain. Germline V gene data show CDR1 as GTSNPN and CDR2 as SVGIG (reference sequence). The CDR3 has 16 amino acids. V lost 3 bases to trimming and J lost 4 bases, with 21 bases between them. The CDR3 sequence is CAWRLPSAGRFTEAFF. The CDR3 DNA follows: TGTGCCTGGAGATTGCCTTCTGCAGGAAGATTCACTGAAGCTTTCTTT.

This clonotype appeared many times. This chain connects TRBV28 to TRBJ2-2, with no clear D. Germline V gene sequence: CDR1 MDHEN, CDR2 SYDVKM. The V gene lost 1 base and the J gene lost 5 bases, with 11 bases spanning the gap. The CDR3 loop spans 15 amino acids. The CDR3 DNA is TGTGCCAGCAGTTTATCGGTGGGGTTAACCGGGGAGCTGTTTTTT. Encoded protein: CASSLSVGLTGELFF.

In its sample, this clonotype was seen many times. The chain couples TRBV6-4 to TRBJ2-7, with TRBD2 identical over 9 bases. In germline, CDR1 is MRHNA, CDR2 SNTAGT. V lost 7 bases and J lost 4; bases outside the gene matches: 11. This CDR3 comprises 15 residues. CDR3 nucleotide sequence: TGTGCCAGCATTGTTGGGGCGGGAGGGGGTTACGAGCAGTACTTC. It specifies CASIVGAGGGYEQYF.

The chain has TRBV6-1 and TRBJ2-5; D is uncertain. V gave up 3 bases and J gave up 2 bases, with 19 bases separating them. Germline loops: CDR1 MNHNS, CDR2 SASEGT. This CDR3 has 17 amino acids. CDR3 sequence reads: CASSEKPDTALQETQYF. The DNA for the CDR3 is TGTGCCAGCAGTGAGAAACCGGATACAGCCTTACAAGAGACCCAGTACTTC.

The chain employs TRBV6-5 and TRBJ2-5, with D perhaps matching TRBD1 (6 bases). The CDR3 is 16 amino acids. Germline V lookup: CDR1 MNHEY, CDR2 SVGAGI. V was cut by 2 bases and J by 4 bases, with 17 bases left in between. The CDR3 coding sequence is TGTGCCAGCAGTTACCCCGGGACATCCTTGGTAGAGACCCAGTACTTC. It codes for CASSYPGTSLVETQYF.